Listed here is a single T cell receptor (beta chain). Its target is not known. Collection occurred without any documented infections or immune events in donors. From germline, CDR1 is SEHNR and CDR2 FQNEAQ (reference sequence). The CDR3 has 15 amino acids. The V end was cut by 5 bases, the J end by 4 bases, with 18 bases between. This sample is drawn from a study of identifying expanded T cells in peripheral blood. Study results and caveats: Approximately two-week clone count variance significantly increased as total template count grew. Over about two and four weeks, about 17 and 20 clones changed, versus around 1.1 between replicates.

Assay: immunoSEQ multiplex PCR; the TCRdb copy retains only in-frame clones and omits some. The data contain approximately 79,000 clones, about 90% of them singletons. The chain couples TRBV7-9 to TRBJ2-7, with D tentatively TRBD1 (7 bases). This TCR was recovered from a person between 18 and 75 years old in good health. Sequences were obtained from blood. CDR3 in amino acids: CASSRGGGPQYEQYF. DNA for the CDR3: TGTGCCAGCAGCCGCGGAGGGGGCCCCCAATACGAGCAGTACTTC.